The 25 T cell receptor beta chains below all came from one sample that was sequenced in a study of blood T cell repertoires in COVID-19. Here immunoSEQ multiplex PCR was the method, and the copy in TCRdb shows in-frame clones only, minus some. The sample has approximately 50,000 clones; 85% to 90% are singletons. The sample taken for sequencing was peripheral blood. All receptors come from a man between 60 and 75 years old with acute or convalescent COVID-19.

The chain recombines TRBV3-1 (or the pseudogene TRBV3-2) with TRBJ2-1, with 7 bases fitting TRBD2. Germline values: CDR1 LGHDT, CDR2 YNNKEL (reference sequence). This CDR3 spans 12 amino acids. The V gene end was trimmed by 4 bases and the J gene end by 10 bases; junction bases not matched to a gene: 4. CDR3 in DNA: TGTGCCAGCAGCCGCGGGAGCGGGGAGCAGTTCTTC. Its protein is CASSRGSGEQFF.

This clone occurred once. This chain joins TRBV6-4 and TRBJ1-1; D not resolved. Germline assignment: CDR1 MRHNA and CDR2 SNTAGT. Trimming took off 6 bases at V and 6 bases at J, with 20 bases between the two ends. This CDR3 contains 15 residues. DNA for the CDR3: TGTGCCAGCAGACCTGAACCTGGATCGGGAGCTGAAGCTTTCTTT. As protein: CASRPEPGSGAEAFF.

The chain uses TRBV4-1 and TRBJ1-5; TRBD1 might be the D (6 bases). V shed 0 bases and J shed 6 bases, with 12 bases lying between them. The CDR3 extends over 15 amino acids. Per germline, CDR1 MGHRA and CDR2 YSYEKL. The DNA for the CDR3 is TGCGCCAGCAGCCAAGATGGGGGGGCCGGTCAGCCCCAGCATTTT. It translates to CASSQDGGAGQPQHF.

V usage is TRBV9 and J usage is TRBJ2-3; 7 nucleotides align to TRBD2. CDR3 length: 17 residues. Looked up from germline, CDR1 is SGDLS and CDR2 is YYNGEE. V trimming: 0 bases; J trimming: 0 bases; junction bases outside the gene matches: 7. The DNA of the CDR3 is TGTGCCAGCAGCGTAGATGGGAGCGGGACTAGCACAGATACGCAGTATTTT. Translation gives CASSVDGSGTSTDTQYF.

This clone is categorized as medium-sized. The sample has other DNA sequences that encode this CDR3 too. The V and J genes are TRBV27 and TRBJ2-1, with D perhaps TRBD1 (6 bases). The V gene lost 5 bases and the J gene lost 4 bases, with 12 bases spanning the gap. CDR1 is MNHEY, CDR2 SMNVEV, per germline (reference sequence). The CDR3 is made up of 14 amino acids. CDR3 sequence reads: CASSPRDTYNEQFF. As DNA, the CDR3 is TGTGCCAGCAGTCCCCGGGACACTTACAATGAGCAGTTCTTC.

V gene TRBV21-1 combines with J gene TRBJ1-4; TRBD1 is the table's D call and was not checked against the DNA. TRBV21-1 corresponds to a pseudogene. The CDR3 covers 15 residues. The CDR3 region has the DNA TGTGCCAGCAGCCCGAAGGACAGGGGAATTGGGAAACTGTTTTTT. It yields the protein CASSPKDRGIGKLFF.

J is TRBJ1-1 and V is TRBV19, with D tentatively TRBD1 (5 bases). This CDR3 spans 16 amino acids. Per the germline V gene, CDR1 is LNHDA and CDR2 is SQIVND (reference sequence). Trimming took 5 bases from V and 4 from J, leaving 20 bases between them. This CDR3 is CASSPNGGGERTEAFF. CDR3 DNA sequence: TGTGCCAGTAGTCCCAATGGTGGGGGGGAGCGCACTGAAGCTTTCTTT. Filled out from reference TRBV19 and TRBJ1-1, the complete variable domain reads DGGITQSPKYLFRKEGQNVTLSCEQNLNHDAMYWYRQDPGQGLRLIYYSQIVNDFQKGDIAEGYSVSREKKESFPLTVTSAQKNPTAFYLCASSPNGGGERTEAFFGQGTRLTVV.

This chain links TRBV10-3 with TRBJ2-7; 8 bases match TRBD1. Germline CDR1 ENHRY, CDR2 SYGVKD. The CDR3 runs to 15 residues. V trimming: 5 bases; J trimming: 2 bases; junction bases outside the gene matches: 8. The chain's CDR3 is CAISHTGGTTYEQYF. DNA of the CDR3: TGTGCCATCAGTCATACAGGGGGTACAACCTACGAGCAGTACTTC.

The rearrangement links TRBV11-2 to TRBJ2-1; perhaps TRBD2 as D (6 bases). The CDR3 contains 15 residues. Looked up from germline, CDR1 is SGHAT and CDR2 is FQNNGV. The V end was cut by 5 bases, the J end by 1 base, with 12 bases between. CDR3 sequence reads: CASSPSAESYNEQFF. As DNA, the CDR3 is TGTGCCAGCAGCCCTAGCGCCGAATCCTACAATGAGCAGTTCTTC.

This chain joins TRBV6-6 and TRBJ1-5; 12 bases align to TRBD1. Trimming took 5 bases from V and 5 from J; bases not matched to a gene: 19. The CDR3 covers 20 residues. The V gene's germline CDR1 is MNHNY and CDR2 SVGAGI (reference sequence). The CDR3 coding sequence is TGTGCCAGCAGTCCCGGGACAGGGGGCTCTTATTTTAGATTGGATCAGCCCCAGCATTTT. Residues: CASSPGTGGSYFRLDQPQHF.

The V and J genes are TRBV2 and TRBJ2-1, with 11 bases lining up with TRBD2. V dropped 6 bases and J dropped 9; count of bases not matched to a gene: 10. Per the germline V gene, CDR1 is SNHLY and CDR2 is FYNNEI. The CDR3 sequence is 15 residues long. In nucleotides, the CDR3 is TGTGCCAGCAGGAAACTAGCGGGAGCCGATGCTGAGCAGTTCTTC. It translates to CASRKLAGADAEQFF.

The J gene is TRBJ2-5, the V gene TRBV6-5; D not certain. This CDR3 comprises 15 residues. Looked up from germline, CDR1 is MNHEY and CDR2 is SVGAGI. Trimming took off 0 bases at V and 2 bases at J, with 10 bases between the two ends. The CDR3 DNA follows: TGTGCCAGCAGTTACTCTGCACACCCACAAGAGACCCAGTACTTC. Its translation: CASSYSAHPQETQYF.

This clone was observed a few times. V is TRBV27 and J is TRBJ2-7; 16 bases map to TRBD2. The V segment lost 8 bases and the J segment 12 bases; nucleotides outside the gene matches: 16. Germline lookup yields CDR1 MNHEY and CDR2 SMNVEV (reference sequence). CDR3 length: 16 amino acids. In DNA form, the CDR3 reads TGTGCCAGCCCTGACAGGGGACTAGCGGGAGGGCCGATCAGGTACTTC. Translating gives CASPDRGLAGGPIRYF.

This clone turned up a few times. The chain employs TRBV7-8 and TRBJ2-1; no clear D. The CDR3 runs 12 residues. V was trimmed by 1 base and J by 8 bases, leaving 6 bases between them. Germline CDR1 SGHVS, CDR2 FQNEAQ. The chain's CDR3 is CASSLGQDEQFF. DNA of the CDR3: TGTGCCAGCAGCTTAGGGCAGGATGAGCAGTTCTTC.

This clone was detected once. The CDR3 here is CASSFGGEQFF. CDR3 in DNA: TGTGCCAGCAGTTTTGGGGGGGAGCAGTTCTTC. The gene calls are TRBV12-3 or TRBV12-4 and TRBJ2-1; tentative D call: TRBD2 (6 bases). Trimming shortened V by 3 bases and J by 10 bases, and 7 bases separated the two germline ends. This CDR3 spans 11 amino acids.

The chain is built from TRBV11-2 and TRBJ2-7, with 8 bases aligning to TRBD1. The CDR3 sequence is 14 residues long. CDR1 and CDR2 from the germline V gene are SGHAT and FQNNGV. V was clipped by 5 bases and J by 3 bases; unmatched bases: 6. CDR3 protein: CASSVTGGYYEQYF. The CDR3 bases are TGTGCCAGCAGCGTTACAGGGGGGTACTACGAGCAGTACTTC.

This chain links TRBV7-2 with TRBJ2-3; TRBD2 aligns across 11 bases. CDR1 SGHTA and CDR2 FQGNSA come from the germline V gene. With 0 bases clipped from V and 4 bases from J, the junction kept 3 bases outside the gene matches. This CDR3 has 16 residues. CDR3 loop: CASSLALAGGADTQYF. The CDR3 DNA is TGTGCCAGCAGCTTAGCCTTAGCGGGAGGGGCAGATACGCAGTATTTT.

The V and J genes are TRBV24-1 and TRBJ2-3; TRBD1 matches at 7 bases. V shed 4 bases and J 4 bases; nucleotides not matched to a gene: 7. Germline-derived CDR1 and CDR2 are KGHDR and SFDVKD. CDR3 length equals 15 residues. CDR3 coding DNA: TGTGCCACCAGTGACCATACAGGGGCATCAGATACGCAGTATTTT. Translating it yields CATSDHTGASDTQYF.

The V call is TRBV5-8, the J call TRBJ1-2, with D unclear. Deletions cut 4 bases from V and 3 bases from J, with 16 bases between. This CDR3 has 15 residues. Germline CDR1 is SGHTS and CDR2 is YDEGEE. The CDR3 DNA sequence: TGTGCCAGCAGCCTAAGCACAGCCTCCGACTATGGCTACACCTTC. Protein product: CASSLSTASDYGYTF.

CDR3 DNA sequence: TGTGCCAGCAGCTCGTGGGACAGGGGCGACTATGGCTACACCTTC. Its protein product is CASSSWDRGDYGYTF. The chain uses TRBV7-6 and TRBJ1-2, with 10 bases aligning to TRBD1. V trimming: 4 bases; J trimming: 3 bases; junction bases outside the gene matches: 5. CDR1 and CDR2 (germline): SGHVS, FNYEAQ. This CDR3 has 15 amino acids.

The V and J genes are TRBV21-1 and TRBJ2-7; no DNA check was done on the table's D call, TRBD2. TRBV21-1 is tagged as a pseudogene. CDR3 length: 12 amino acids. This CDR3 is CASTSGKGEQYF. The CDR3 DNA follows: TGTGCCAGCACTAGCGGGAAAGGGGAGCAGTACTTC.

This rearrangement joins TRBV5-1 to TRBJ2-2, with 13 bases that match TRBD2. The CDR3 runs 16 residues. The J segment lost 6 bases and the V segment lost 0 bases, leaving 2 bases of the junction unmatched. Germline V gene data show CDR1 as SGHRS and CDR2 as YFSETQ. CDR3 sequence: CASSLGLAGGSGELFF. The CDR3 nucleotides read TGCGCCAGCAGCTTGGGACTAGCGGGAGGCTCCGGGGAGCTGTTTTTT. The entire variable domain, with the rest obtained from reference TRBV5-1 and TRBJ2-2, is as follows: KAGVTQTPRYLIKTRGQQVTLSCSPISGHRSVSWYQQTPGQGLQFLFEYFSETQRNKGNFPGRFSGRQFSNSRSEMNVSTLELGDSALYLCASSLGLAGGSGELFFGEGSRLTVL.

V usage is TRBV10-2 and J usage is TRBJ1-2, with D possibly TRBD1 on 5 matching bases. The V gene lost 3 bases and the J gene lost 3 bases, with 20 bases spanning the gap. CDR1 is WSHSY, CDR2 SAAADI, per germline. CDR3 size: 17 residues. DNA for the CDR3: TGCGCCAGCAGTGATCCTGGTGGCCTAAAAGGGGACTATGGCTACACCTTC. As protein: CASSDPGGLKGDYGYTF.

This clone was counted between two and nine times. The rearrangement links TRBV27 to TRBJ2-1; 10 bases line up with TRBD2. The CDR3 covers 14 residues. J lost 8 bases, V lost 3 bases, and 4 bases had no gene match. The germline V gene has CDR1 MNHEY and CDR2 SMNVEV (reference sequence). This CDR3 is CASSLRLAGDEQFF. The DNA of the CDR3 is TGTGCCAGCAGTTTGAGGCTAGCGGGGGATGAGCAGTTCTTC.

J is TRBJ1-4 and V is TRBV12-3 or TRBV12-4, with a tentative D call TRBD1 (6 bases). The CDR3 sequence is 12 residues long. V lost 6 bases, J lost 17 bases, and 19 bases lay in between. The CDR3 DNA reads as TGTGCCAGCAGGCTTCAGGGGTCAAGGGTTTTTTTT. As protein: CASRLQGSRVFF.